These 18 T cell receptor beta chains were all obtained from the same sample, sequenced in a study of T cells after yellow fever vaccination. From the 5' RACE reads, TCRdb called clonotypes with MiXCR, one entry per CDR3 protein. The sample gives 120,000 or so distinct CDR3 sequences, roughly 15% of which show up once; approximately 43% is in the top ten. Sequencing used CD8+ T cells sorted from PBMCs, obtained 5 days after the yellow fever booster vaccination. The receptors derive from a man between 18 and 35 years old who received the YFV17D yellow fever vaccine.

The V call is TRBV12-3 or TRBV12-4, the J call TRBJ1-1; D gene unclear. V lost 5 bases and J lost 2, with 15 bases in between. The CDR3 spans 15 residues. In DNA form, the CDR3 reads TGTGCCAGCAGTCCGTACTTAGGGCGCAACACTGAAGCTTTCTTT. Its translation is CASSPYLGRNTEAFF.

This clonotype was observed a few times. The chain employs TRBV9 and TRBJ2-2, with D perhaps matching TRBD1 or TRBD2 (5 bases each). Germline V lookup: CDR1 SGDLS, CDR2 YYNGEE. CDR3 length: 16 amino acids. V dropped 5 bases and J dropped 7 bases, with 21 bases sitting between them. CDR3 loop: CASSRLTGTGIGELFF. In DNA form, the CDR3 reads TGTGCCAGCAGTCGTCTTACCGGGACCGGGATCGGGGAGCTGTTTTTT. The complete variable domain, with remaining parts taken from reference TRBV9 and TRBJ2-2, reads DSGVTQTPKHLITATGQRVTLRCSPRSGDLSVYWYQQSLDQGLQFLIQYYNGEERAKGNILERFSAQQFPDLHSELNLSSLELGDSALYFCASSRLTGTGIGELFFGEGSRLTVL.

The rearrangement uses TRBV12-3 or TRBV12-4 and TRBJ2-3; tentatively, D is TRBD2 (6 bases). This CDR3 has 15 amino acids. V was cut by 5 bases and J by 0 bases, with 12 bases left in between. In DNA, the CDR3 is TGTGCCAGCAGTGGTAGGGACTTGAGCACAGATACGCAGTATTTT. This codes for CASSGRDLSTDTQYF.

This chain uses TRBV20-1 with TRBJ2-7; D is possibly TRBD2 (5 bases). The CDR3 extends over 13 amino acids. Germline V lookup: CDR1 DFQATT, CDR2 SNEGSKA (reference sequence). The V and J ends lost 4 bases and 0 bases respectively, with 10 bases between them. For the CDR3, the DNA is TGCAGTGCTAACACTAGGTTCTCCTACGAGCAGTACTTC. Encoded protein: CSANTRFSYEQYF.

V gene TRBV4-3 combines with J gene TRBJ2-3; 10 nucleotides line up with TRBD2. The CDR3 loop spans 16 amino acids. Germline V gives CDR1 LGHNA, CDR2 YSLEER. The J segment lost 1 base and the V segment lost 1 base, leaving 2 bases of the junction unmatched. This CDR3 reads CASSQVSGRGTDTQYF. In nucleotides, the CDR3 is TGCGCCAGCAGCCAAGTAAGCGGGAGGGGCACAGATACGCAGTATTTT.

The V call is TRBV4-1, the J call TRBJ1-2; no firm D call. The CDR3 length is 13 residues. V was cut by 1 base and J by 7 bases, with 10 bases left in between. CDR1 MGHRA and CDR2 YSYEKL come from the germline V gene. The CDR3 region is CASSQGVSRGYTF. The CDR3 bases are TGCGCCAGCAGCCAAGGAGTCAGCCGTGGCTACACCTTC.

The rearrangement links TRBV20-1 to TRBJ2-3; 7 nucleotides match TRBD2. Trimming removed 0 bases from V and 2 bases from J; junction bases left unmatched: 2. Germline CDR1 and CDR2: DFQATT and SNEGSKA (reference sequence). CDR3 length equals 14 residues. Written as DNA, the CDR3 is TGCAGTGCTAGAGATCGGGGGGACACAGATACGCAGTATTTT. Protein sequence: CSARDRGDTDTQYF.

In its sample, this clonotype was seen many times. The chain has TRBV20-1 and TRBJ1-4; the D is unclear. V gave up 5 bases and J gave up 3 bases, with 22 bases separating them. Germline lookup yields CDR1 DFQATT and CDR2 SNEGSKA (reference sequence). This CDR3 region has 17 residues. The CDR3 region is CSALRDRGESPNEKLFF. As DNA, the CDR3 is TGCAGTGCTCTAAGGGATCGGGGTGAATCGCCTAATGAAAAACTGTTTTTT.

This clonotype was seen a few times. V is TRBV7-9 and J is TRBJ2-5; D not certain. The V gene's germline CDR1 is SEHNR and CDR2 FQNEAQ (reference sequence). V shed 5 bases and J shed 5 bases, with 3 bases lying between them. The CDR3 is 10 amino acids. Written as DNA, the CDR3 is TGTGCCAGCAGCCCCGAGACCCAGTACTTC. Translation: CASSPETQYF.

This clonotype has just a few counts. The rearrangement joins TRBV2 to TRBJ2-7; 9 bases line up with TRBD2. The CDR3 has 15 residues. Per the germline V gene, CDR1 is SNHLY and CDR2 is FYNNEI. The V and J ends lost 5 bases and 2 bases, in that order; junction bases with no gene match: 7. The CDR3 region has the DNA TGTGCCAGCAGTCCTAAGGGACTAGCACCCTACGAGCAGTACTTC. This translates into CASSPKGLAPYEQYF. Combining the CDR3 with reference TRBV2 and TRBJ2-7 gives the whole variable domain EPEVTQTPSHQVTQMGQEVILRCVPISNHLYFYWYRQILGQKVEFLVSFYNNEISEKSEIFDDQFSVERPDGSNFTLKIRSTKLEDSAMYFCASSPKGLAPYEQYFGPGTRLTVT.

This clonotype was seen more than once but under ten times. The J gene is TRBJ1-6, the V gene TRBV9; a possible D gene is TRBD1 (5 bases). Trimming stripped 7 bases from V and 9 bases from J, with 17 bases between. Germline assignment: CDR1 SGDLS and CDR2 YYNGEE. CDR3 size: 14 residues. This chain's CDR3 is CASRRDGGSSPLHF. CDR3 DNA sequence: TGTGCCAGCCGACGGGATGGGGGTAGTTCACCCCTCCACTTT.

This clonotype was counted a few times. CDR3 DNA: TGTGCCAGCAGCTCGCCACCACAGGGGGTAGGGGAGACCCAGTACTTC. The encoded protein is CASSSPPQGVGETQYF. J is TRBJ2-5 and V is TRBV7-2, with 8 bases aligning to TRBD1. CDR3 size: 16 residues. The V and J ends lost 4 bases and 5 bases, in that order; junction bases with no gene match: 12. The germline V gene has CDR1 SGHTA and CDR2 FQGNSA.

The chain carries TRBV4-3 and TRBJ2-1; the D is unclear. V was pared by 0 bases and J by 6 bases, with 9 bases between. This CDR3 spans 14 amino acids. The germline V gene has CDR1 LGHNA and CDR2 YSLEER. Here the CDR3 reads CASSQDYVGNEQFF. The CDR3, as DNA: TGCGCCAGCAGCCAAGATTACGTAGGCAATGAGCAGTTCTTC.

This clonotype came up a few times. The rearrangement uses TRBV4-3 and TRBJ1-1; no clear D. The CDR3 runs to 15 residues. V was pared by 1 base and J by 2 bases, with 11 bases between. Germline V gives CDR1 LGHNA, CDR2 YSLEER. CDR3 loop: CASSQVRTRNTEAFF. In nucleotides, the CDR3 is TGCGCCAGCAGCCAAGTCCGAACGAGAAACACTGAAGCTTTCTTT.

The V and J genes are TRBV12-3 or TRBV12-4 and TRBJ2-1; 8 nucleotides agree with TRBD2. The CDR3 consists of 14 residues. Unmatched junction bases numbered 4, after V lost 6 bases and J lost 3 bases. The CDR3 region has the DNA TGTGCCAGCAGATTAAGCGGGGGCTACAATGAGCAGTTCTTC. Amino acid sequence: CASRLSGGYNEQFF.

This clonotype was recorded a few times. This sequence joins TRBV12-3 or TRBV12-4 and TRBJ2-3; TRBD2 matches at 9 bases. This CDR3 spans 17 amino acids. The ends lost 5 bases at V and 0 bases at J; junction bases unmatched: 9. This CDR3 reads CASSPGTSPFSTDTQYF. CDR3 nucleotides: TGTGCCAGCAGTCCCGGGACTAGCCCCTTTAGCACAGATACGCAGTATTTT.

By share, this clonotype counts as medium-sized. V gene TRBV11-1 combines with J gene TRBJ2-1; TRBD1 might be the D (7 bases). Germline CDR1 is SGHAT and CDR2 is FQDESV (reference sequence). The CDR3 has 16 residues. Trimming pared 0 bases from V and 1 base from J, leaving 10 bases between. CDR3 in amino acids: CASSLASGGSYNEQFF. In nucleotides, the CDR3 is TGTGCCAGCAGCTTAGCGTCAGGGGGGTCCTACAATGAGCAGTTCTTC.

The chain joins TRBV12-3 or TRBV12-4 to TRBJ2-3, with a weak D call TRBD2 (6 bases). The CDR3 sequence is 15 residues long. The germline V and J ends were trimmed by 1 base and 6 bases, with 14 bases remaining between them. In DNA, the CDR3 is TGTGCCAGCAGTTTAGAGCGGGTCGGGGCGGATACGCAGTATTTT. This encodes CASSLERVGADTQYF.